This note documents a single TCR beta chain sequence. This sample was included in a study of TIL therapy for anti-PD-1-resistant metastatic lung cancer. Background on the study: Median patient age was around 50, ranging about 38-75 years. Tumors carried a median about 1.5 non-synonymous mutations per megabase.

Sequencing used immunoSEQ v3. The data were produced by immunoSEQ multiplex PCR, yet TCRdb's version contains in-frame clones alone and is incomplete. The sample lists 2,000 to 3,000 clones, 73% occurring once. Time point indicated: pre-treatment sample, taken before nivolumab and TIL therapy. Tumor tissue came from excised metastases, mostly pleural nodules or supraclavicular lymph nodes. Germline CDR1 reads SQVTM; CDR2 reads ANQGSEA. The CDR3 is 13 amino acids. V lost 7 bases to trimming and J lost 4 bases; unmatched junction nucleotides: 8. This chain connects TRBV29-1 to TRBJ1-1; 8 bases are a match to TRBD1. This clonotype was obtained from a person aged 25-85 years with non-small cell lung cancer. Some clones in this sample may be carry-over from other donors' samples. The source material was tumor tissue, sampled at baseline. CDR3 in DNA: TGCAGCGCCAAGAACAGGGGGAGCACTGAAGCTTTCTTT. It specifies CSAKNRGSTEAFF.